Listed here are 4 T cell receptor beta chains from one sample, sequenced in a study of blood T cell repertoires in COVID-19 (dated by TCRdb to about 2020). The method was the immunoSEQ multiplex PCR assay. Held by TCRdb, this immuneACCESS table contains in-frame sequences only and omits some clones. Under half of the omission traces to an unresolved V gene where checked; the cause of the rest is unknown. The sample includes 250,000 or so clones, with about 82% observed a single time. About 2.1% of the sample comes from the top ten. The specimen was PBMCs or T cells enriched from blood (not recorded which). These receptors were collected from a woman aged 50 to 60 who had recovered from COVID-19.

This sequence joins TRBV18 and TRBJ1-4, with D possibly matching TRBD1 (5 bases). The CDR3 is 13 amino acids. Germline CDR1 is KGHSH and CDR2 is LQKENI. The V gene lost 2 bases and the J gene lost 6 bases, with 7 bases spanning the gap. The CDR3 nucleotides read TGTGCCAGCTCACCAGACAGCTATGAAAAACTGTTTTTT. As protein: CASSPDSYEKLFF.

The rearrangement uses TRBV6-5 and TRBJ2-4; D gene uncertain. V was shortened by 5 bases and J by 0 bases, with 8 bases between the two germline ends. CDR1 MNHEY and CDR2 SVGAGI come from the germline V gene. This CDR3 spans 14 amino acids. CDR3 coding DNA: TGTGCCAGCAGTCCCTCCCTAGCCAAAAACATTCAGTACTTC. Translation: CASSPSLAKNIQYF.

This clone occurred a few times. V and J are TRBV3-1 (or the pseudogene TRBV3-2) and TRBJ2-1; unclear D gene. The CDR3 covers 11 residues. Germline-derived CDR1 and CDR2 are LGHDT and YNNKEL (reference sequence). Trimming stripped 5 bases from V and 8 bases from J, with 7 bases between. This CDR3 is CASSYRDEQFF. CDR3 DNA: TGTGCCAGCAGCTACAGAGATGAGCAGTTCTTC.

This chain links TRBV27 with TRBJ2-7; possible D gene TRBD2, 6 bases. The CDR3 has 14 residues. Trimming left V 5 bases short and J 0 bases short, with 11 bases between. From germline, CDR1 is MNHEY and CDR2 SMNVEV (reference sequence). CDR3: CASSGGDDSYEQYF. CDR3 nucleotides: TGTGCCAGCAGTGGCGGGGACGACTCCTACGAGCAGTACTTC.